The clone carrying this T cell receptor beta chain was counted ten times or more. Tregs were sorted as CD4+CD25+CD127-/low cells. TCRdb itself ran the 5' RACE reads through MiXCR, one entry per CDR3 protein. The sample consists of roughly 45,000 distinct CDR3 sequences, roughly a fifth of them appearing once. The receptor was derived from a female donor with breast cancer. The specimen was Tregs sorted from blood.

CDR3 DNA sequence: TGTGCCAGCAGCCGACGTACGGGTTACCAAGAGACCCAGTACTTC. Translation gives CASSRRTGYQETQYF. V gene TRBV7-9 combines with J gene TRBJ2-5; D gene uncertain. The length of the CDR3 is 15 residues. Germline-derived CDR1 and CDR2 are SEHNR and FQNEAQ (reference sequence). V shed 5 bases and J shed 0 bases, with 13 bases lying between them.